The 4 T cell receptor beta chains listed next were all sequenced from one sample in a study of control samples from healthy donors and cancer patients. Sequencing used immunoSEQ multiplex PCR; TCRdb keeps in-frame clones, though not all of them. The sample gives 200,000 or so clones, 90% to 95% of which show up once; approximately 1.5% is in the top ten. Sequencing was carried out using blood. These receptors were collected from a man in his fifties or sixties in good health.

V and J are TRBV5-1 and TRBJ1-5, with D perhaps matching TRBD1 (5 bases). This CDR3 has 16 residues. Germline V gene data show CDR1 as SGHRS and CDR2 as YFSETQ. V lost 4 bases, J lost 4 bases, and 18 bases lay in between. CDR3 DNA sequence: TGCGCCAGCAGCCTCGATGTCCAGGGCGGGAATCAGCCCCAGCATTTT. Its protein product is CASSLDVQGGNQPQHF.

The rearrangement uses TRBV19 and TRBJ1-5; no firm D call. Germline lookup yields CDR1 LNHDA and CDR2 SQIVND (reference sequence). CDR3 size: 15 residues. Trimming shortened V by 7 bases and J by 0 bases, and 13 bases separated the two germline ends. CDR3 sequence reads: CASTPRELSNQPQHF. In DNA, the CDR3 is TGTGCCAGTACCCCTCGGGAGCTTAGCAATCAGCCCCAGCATTTT. The entire variable domain, with the rest obtained from reference TRBV19 and TRBJ1-5, is as follows: DGGITQSPKYLFRKEGQNVTLSCEQNLNHDAMYWYRQDPGQGLRLIYYSQIVNDFQKGDIAEGYSVSREKKESFPLTVTSAQKNPTAFYLCASTPRELSNQPQHFGDGTRLSIL.

CDR3 sequence: CASSSRQGGGDEKLFF. The CDR3 DNA is TGTGCCAGCAGCTCCCGCCAGGGGGGTGGGGATGAAAAACTGTTTTTT. The chain recombines TRBV5-4 with TRBJ1-4; 7 bases agree with TRBD1. The germline V gene has CDR1 SGHNT and CDR2 YYREEE (reference sequence). This CDR3 has 16 amino acids. With V trimmed by 3 bases and J by 6 bases, 11 bases remained unmatched.

The gene calls are TRBV7-9 and TRBJ1-2; 10 nucleotides agree with TRBD1. Germline CDR1 reads SEHNR; CDR2 reads FQNEAQ (reference sequence). CDR3 size: 15 residues. The ends lost 5 bases at V and 10 bases at J; junction bases unmatched: 13. CDR3: CASSPRDRGLVVYTF. Here the CDR3 DNA reads TGTGCCAGCAGCCCCCGGGACAGGGGCCTAGTGGTCTACACCTTC.